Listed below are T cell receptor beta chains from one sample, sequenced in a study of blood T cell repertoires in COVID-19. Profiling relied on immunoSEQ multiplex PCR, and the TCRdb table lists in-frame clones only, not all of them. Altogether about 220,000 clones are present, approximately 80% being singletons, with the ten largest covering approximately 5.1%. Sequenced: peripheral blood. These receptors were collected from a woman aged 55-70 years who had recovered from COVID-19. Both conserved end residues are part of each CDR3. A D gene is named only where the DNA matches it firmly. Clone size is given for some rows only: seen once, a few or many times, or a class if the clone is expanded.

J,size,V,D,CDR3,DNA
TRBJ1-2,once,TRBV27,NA,CASSSFLGYGYTF,TGTGCCAGCAGTTCATTCCTAGGATATGGCTACACCTTC
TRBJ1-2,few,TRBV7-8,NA,CASSLVTGGGYGYTF,TGTGCCAGCAGCTTAGTAACGGGGGGCGGTTATGGCTACACCTTC
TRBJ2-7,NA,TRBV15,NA,CATSRGGSYEQYF,TGTGCCACCAGCAGAGGAGGATCCTACGAGCAGTACTTC
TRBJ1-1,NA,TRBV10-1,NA,CAGPGEAFF,TGCGCCGGACCAGGGGAGGCTTTCTTT
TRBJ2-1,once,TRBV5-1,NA,CASSPPGSEEFF,TGCGCCAGCAGCCCCCCTGGGTCTGAGGAATTCTTC
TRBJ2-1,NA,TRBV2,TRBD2,CASQNSGAYNEQFF,TGTGCCAGCCAGAATAGCGGGGCCTACAATGAGCAGTTCTTC
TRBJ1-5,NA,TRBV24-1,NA,CATSVGPAQPQHF,TGTGCCACCAGTGTGGGGCCGGCTCAGCCCCAGCATTTT
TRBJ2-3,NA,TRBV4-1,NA,CASSQLGLTDTQYF,TGCGCCAGCAGCCAACTCGGACTGACAGATACGCAGTATTTT
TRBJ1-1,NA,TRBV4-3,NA,CASSQGSGVEAFF,TGCGCCAGCAGCCAAGGAAGCGGAGTTGAAGCTTTCTTT
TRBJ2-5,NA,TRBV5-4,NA,CASSLGSRGFQETQYF,TGTGCCAGCAGCTTGGGGTCCAGGGGCTTCCAAGAGACCCAGTACTTC